The TCR beta chain under discussion was sequenced for a study of long-term antiretroviral therapy in people with HIV. Turning to the study itself: The 2015 recommendation for immediate ART came about a decade after the earliest samples.

Sequencing used immunoSEQ v3.0 at survey level. Clones were sequenced by immunoSEQ multiplex PCR, and TCRdb holds only the in-frame ones, with some missing. The table has roughly 16,000 clones, 77% seen once; the top ten hold about a fifth. Study-wide results and limits: Specimen acquisition occurred between about 2003 and 2017, potentially under older ART regimens. Clones expanded before ART dominated the repertoire at all time points.

This clone was found once. What it binds is unknown. The CDR3 loop spans 15 amino acids. Germline CDR1 reads SGHDT; CDR2 reads YYEEEE. The V and J ends lost 6 bases and 0 bases, in that order; junction bases with no gene match: 7. DNA was extracted from approximately 0.95-9.8 million thawed cryopreserved PBMC. Sequenced here: unsorted PBMCs, sampled 2.1 years after starting antiretroviral therapy. The chain employs TRBV5-6 and TRBJ1-1; the match to TRBD1 covers 8 bases. This sequence was found in a man aged 40-49 years with HIV. The CDR3 DNA is TGTGCCAGCACCCCTGGACAGGGTCTGAACACTGAAGCTTTCTTT. Amino acids: CASTPGQGLNTEAFF. The whole variable domain, remainder taken from reference TRBV5-6 and TRBJ1-1, is DAGVTQSPTHLIKTRGQQVTLRCSPKSGHDTVSWYQQALGQGPQFIFQYYEEEERQRGNFPDRFSGHQFPNYSSELNVNALLLGDSALYLCASTPGQGLNTEAFFGQGTRLTVV.